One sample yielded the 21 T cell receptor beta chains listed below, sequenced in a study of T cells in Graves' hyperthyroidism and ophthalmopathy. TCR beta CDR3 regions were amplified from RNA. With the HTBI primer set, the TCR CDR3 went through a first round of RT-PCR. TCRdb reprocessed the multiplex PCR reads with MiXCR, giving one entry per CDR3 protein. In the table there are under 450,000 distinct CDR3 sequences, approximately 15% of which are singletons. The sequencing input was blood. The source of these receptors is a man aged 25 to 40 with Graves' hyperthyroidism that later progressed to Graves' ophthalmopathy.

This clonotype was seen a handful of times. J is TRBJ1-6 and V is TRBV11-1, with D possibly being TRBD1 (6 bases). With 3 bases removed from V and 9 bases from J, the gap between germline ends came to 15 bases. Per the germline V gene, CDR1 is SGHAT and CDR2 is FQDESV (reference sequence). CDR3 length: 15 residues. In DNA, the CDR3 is TGTGCCAGCAGCTTGAGCAGGGGCCCGGCTTCACCCCTCCACTTT. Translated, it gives CASSLSRGPASPLHF.

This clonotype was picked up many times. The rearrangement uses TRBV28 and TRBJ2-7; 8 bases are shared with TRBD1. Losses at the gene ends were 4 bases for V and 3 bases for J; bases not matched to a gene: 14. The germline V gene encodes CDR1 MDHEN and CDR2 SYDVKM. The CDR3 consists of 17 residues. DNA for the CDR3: TGTGCCAGCAGTTCACGAGGGGCCGGGACAGGAGACTACGAGCAGTACTTC. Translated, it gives CASSSRGAGTGDYEQYF.

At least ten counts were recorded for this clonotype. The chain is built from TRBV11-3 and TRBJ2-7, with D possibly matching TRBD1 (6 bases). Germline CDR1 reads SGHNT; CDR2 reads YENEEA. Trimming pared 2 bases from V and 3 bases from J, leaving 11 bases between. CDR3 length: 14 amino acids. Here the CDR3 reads CASSLSRGLYEQYF. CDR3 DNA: TGTGCCAGCAGCTTATCCAGGGGCCTCTACGAGCAGTACTTC.

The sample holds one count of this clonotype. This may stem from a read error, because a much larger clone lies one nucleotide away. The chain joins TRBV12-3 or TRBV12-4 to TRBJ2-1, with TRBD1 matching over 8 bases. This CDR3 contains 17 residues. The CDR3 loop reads CASRPDPGQDFHNEQLF. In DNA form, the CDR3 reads TGTGCCAGCAGGCCAGACCCGGGACAGGATTTCCACAATGAGCAGCTCTTC.

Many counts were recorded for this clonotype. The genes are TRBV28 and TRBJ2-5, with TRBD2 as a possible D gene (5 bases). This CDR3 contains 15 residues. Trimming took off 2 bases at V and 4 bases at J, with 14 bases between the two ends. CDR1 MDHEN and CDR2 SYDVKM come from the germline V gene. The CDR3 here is CASSLRATAGETQYF. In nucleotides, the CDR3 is TGTGCCAGCAGTTTACGGGCGACCGCGGGAGAGACCCAGTACTTC.

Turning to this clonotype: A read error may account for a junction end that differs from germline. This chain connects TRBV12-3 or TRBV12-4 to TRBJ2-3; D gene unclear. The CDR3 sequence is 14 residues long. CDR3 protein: CASSEQLLTDTQYF. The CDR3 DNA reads TGCGCCAGCAGTGAACAACTTCTCACAGATACGCAGTATTTT.

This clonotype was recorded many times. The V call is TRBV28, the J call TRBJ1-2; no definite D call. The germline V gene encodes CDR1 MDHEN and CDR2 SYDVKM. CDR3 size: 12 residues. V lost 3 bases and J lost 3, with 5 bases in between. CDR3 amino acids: CASSLVDYGYTF. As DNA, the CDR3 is TGTGCCAGCAGTTTGGTGGACTATGGCTACACCTTC.

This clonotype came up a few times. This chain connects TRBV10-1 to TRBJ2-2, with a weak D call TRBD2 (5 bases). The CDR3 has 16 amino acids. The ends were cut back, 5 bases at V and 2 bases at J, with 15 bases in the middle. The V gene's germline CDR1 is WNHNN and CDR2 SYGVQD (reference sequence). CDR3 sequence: CASSRISGANTGELFF. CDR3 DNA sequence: TGCGCCAGCAGTAGAATCAGCGGAGCCAACACCGGGGAGCTGTTTTTT.

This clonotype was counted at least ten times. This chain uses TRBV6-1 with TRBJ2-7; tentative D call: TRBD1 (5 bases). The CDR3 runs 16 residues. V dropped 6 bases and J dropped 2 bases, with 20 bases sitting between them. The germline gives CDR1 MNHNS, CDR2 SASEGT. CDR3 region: CASRDTPRARTYEQYF. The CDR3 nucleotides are TGTGCCAGCAGGGACACCCCCCGGGCGCGAACCTACGAGCAGTACTTC.

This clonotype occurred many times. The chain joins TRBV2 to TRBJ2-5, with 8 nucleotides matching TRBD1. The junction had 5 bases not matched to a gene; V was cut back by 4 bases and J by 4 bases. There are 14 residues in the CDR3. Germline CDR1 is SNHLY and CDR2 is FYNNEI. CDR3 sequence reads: CASSGQGRGETQYF. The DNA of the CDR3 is TGTGCCAGCAGTGGACAGGGGCGCGGAGAGACCCAGTACTTC. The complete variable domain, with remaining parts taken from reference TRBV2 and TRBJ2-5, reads EPEVTQTPSHQVTQMGQEVILRCVPISNHLYFYWYRQILGQKVEFLVSFYNNEISEKSEIFDDQFSVERPDGSNFTLKIRSTKLEDSAMYFCASSGQGRGETQYFGPGTRLLVL.

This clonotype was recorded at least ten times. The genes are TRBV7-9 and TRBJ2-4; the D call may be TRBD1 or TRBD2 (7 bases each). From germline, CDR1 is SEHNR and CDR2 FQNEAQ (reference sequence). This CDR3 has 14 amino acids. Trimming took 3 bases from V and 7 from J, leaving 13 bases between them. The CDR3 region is CASSLTGRENIQYF. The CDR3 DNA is TGTGCCAGCAGCTTGACAGGGAGGGAGAACATTCAGTACTTC.

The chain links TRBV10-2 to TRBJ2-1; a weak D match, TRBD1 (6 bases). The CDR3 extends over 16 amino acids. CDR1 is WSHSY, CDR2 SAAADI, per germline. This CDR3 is CATLSVRTDPYNEQFF. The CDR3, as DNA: TGCGCTACGTTAAGTGTGAGGACAGACCCCTACAATGAGCAGTTCTTC.

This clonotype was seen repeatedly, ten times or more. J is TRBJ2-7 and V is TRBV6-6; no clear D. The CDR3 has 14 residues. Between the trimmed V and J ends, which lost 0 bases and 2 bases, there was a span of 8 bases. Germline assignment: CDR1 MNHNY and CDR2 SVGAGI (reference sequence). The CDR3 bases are TGTGCCAGCAGTTACTCTGGCAGGACCTACGAGCAGTACTTC. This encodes CASSYSGRTYEQYF.

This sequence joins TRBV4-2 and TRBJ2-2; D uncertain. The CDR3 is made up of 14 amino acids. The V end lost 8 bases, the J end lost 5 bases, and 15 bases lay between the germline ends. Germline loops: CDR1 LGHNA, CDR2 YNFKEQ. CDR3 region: CASRRGGGTGELFF. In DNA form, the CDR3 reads TGTGCCAGCCGACGCGGCGGTGGGACCGGGGAGCTGTTTTTT.

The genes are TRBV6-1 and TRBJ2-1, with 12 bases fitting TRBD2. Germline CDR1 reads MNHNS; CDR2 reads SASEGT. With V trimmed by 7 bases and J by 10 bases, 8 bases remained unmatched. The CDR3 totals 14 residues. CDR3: CASTGLAGRGEQFF. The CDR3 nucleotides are TGTGCCAGCACAGGACTAGCGGGGCGCGGGGAGCAGTTCTTC.

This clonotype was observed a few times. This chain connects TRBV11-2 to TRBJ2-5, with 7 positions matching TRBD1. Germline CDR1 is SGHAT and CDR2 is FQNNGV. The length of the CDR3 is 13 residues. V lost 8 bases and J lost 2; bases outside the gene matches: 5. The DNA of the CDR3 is TGTGCCAGCGGTCCGGGACAGCAAGAGACCCAGTACTTC. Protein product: CASGPGQQETQYF.

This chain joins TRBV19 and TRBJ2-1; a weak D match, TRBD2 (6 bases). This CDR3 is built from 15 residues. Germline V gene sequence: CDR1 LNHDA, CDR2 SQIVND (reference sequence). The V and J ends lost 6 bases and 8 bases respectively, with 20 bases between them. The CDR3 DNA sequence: TGTGCCAGTAGCCCTCTTCCTGGGGGGTTGCATGAGCAGTTCTTC. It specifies CASSPLPGGLHEQFF.

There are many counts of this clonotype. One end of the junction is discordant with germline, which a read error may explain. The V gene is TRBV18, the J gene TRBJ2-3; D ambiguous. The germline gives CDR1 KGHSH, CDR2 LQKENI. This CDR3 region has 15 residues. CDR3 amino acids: CANSPPSLNTDTQYF. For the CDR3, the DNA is TGTGCCAACTCACCCCCAAGTTTAAACACAGATACGCAGTATTTT.

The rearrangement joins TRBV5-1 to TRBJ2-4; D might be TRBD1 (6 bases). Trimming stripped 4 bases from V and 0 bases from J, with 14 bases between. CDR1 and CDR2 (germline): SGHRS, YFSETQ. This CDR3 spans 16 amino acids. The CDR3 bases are TGCGCCAGCAGCATCGACAGGAGCTTAGCCAAAAACATTCAGTACTTC. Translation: CASSIDRSLAKNIQYF. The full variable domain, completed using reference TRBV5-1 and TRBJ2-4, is KAGVTQTPRYLIKTRGQQVTLSCSPISGHRSVSWYQQTPGQGLQFLFEYFSETQRNKGNFPGRFSGRQFSNSRSEMNVSTLELGDSALYLCASSIDRSLAKNIQYFGAGTRLSVL.

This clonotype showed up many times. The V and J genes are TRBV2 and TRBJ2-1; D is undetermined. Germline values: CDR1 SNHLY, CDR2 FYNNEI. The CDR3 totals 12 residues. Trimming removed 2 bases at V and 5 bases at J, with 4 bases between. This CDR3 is CASSERDNEQFF. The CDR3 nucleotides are TGTGCCAGCAGTGAACGGGACAATGAGCAGTTCTTC.

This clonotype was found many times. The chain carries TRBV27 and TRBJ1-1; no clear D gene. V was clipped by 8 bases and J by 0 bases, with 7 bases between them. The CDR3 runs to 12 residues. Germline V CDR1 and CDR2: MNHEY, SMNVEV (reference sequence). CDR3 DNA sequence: TGTGCCAGCGAGTATCTGAACACTGAAGCTTTCTTT. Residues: CASEYLNTEAFF.